Presented here are 28 T cell receptor beta chains from one specimen sequenced in a study of graft-versus-host responses after intestinal transplantation. TCRdb's copy holds only in-frame clones and misses some; the assay was immunoSEQ multiplex PCR. Among about 22,000 clones listed, 55% to 70% were seen once. The source was alloreactive CD4+ T cells from a mixed lymphocyte reaction culture, collected before intestinal transplant. Noted subset: CFSE-low proliferating T cells sorted from roughly 6-day pre-transplant mixed lymphocyte reaction (GvH or HvG direction). The receptor set was obtained from a human patient who received an intestinal transplant.

V usage is TRBV6-5 and J usage is TRBJ2-2; 7 bases line up with TRBD2. Germline CDR1 reads MNHEY; CDR2 reads SVGAGI. The ends lost 2 bases at V and 7 bases at J; junction bases unmatched: 4. This CDR3 spans 14 amino acids. CDR3 coding DNA: TGTGCCAGCAGTTACAGGACTAGGGGCGGGGAGCTGTTTTTT. Its protein is CASSYRTRGGELFF.

This clone was observed a handful of times. The V call is TRBV19, the J call TRBJ1-1; 8 nucleotides agree with TRBD1. J gave up 0 bases and V 4 bases, and 7 bases lay outside the gene matches. Germline lookup yields CDR1 LNHDA and CDR2 SQIVND (reference sequence). The CDR3 is made up of 16 amino acids. The CDR3 sequence is CASSSPTGVVNTEAFF. The CDR3 coding sequence is TGTGCCAGTAGTAGCCCGACAGGGGTGGTGAACACTGAAGCTTTCTTT.

The chain is built from TRBV6-1 and TRBJ1-1, with 7 bases matching TRBD1. This CDR3 has 13 residues. Germline V gene data show CDR1 as MNHNS and CDR2 as SASEGT. Trimming removed 5 bases from V and 0 bases from J; junction bases left unmatched: 0. Here the CDR3 reads CASSTGVNTEAFF. For the CDR3, the DNA is TGTGCCAGCAGTACAGGGGTGAACACTGAAGCTTTCTTT.

The gene calls are TRBV5-1 and TRBJ2-1; tentative D call: TRBD1 (5 bases). Germline lookup yields CDR1 SGHRS and CDR2 YFSETQ. The CDR3 consists of 15 residues. Trimming took off 0 bases at V and 9 bases at J, with 16 bases between the two ends. CDR3 bases: TGCGCCAGCAGCTTGGGATGGGGCCTGCAAACTGAGCAGTTCTTC. Its translation is CASSLGWGLQTEQFF. Filled out from reference TRBV5-1 and TRBJ2-1, the complete variable domain reads KAGVTQTPRYLIKTRGQQVTLSCSPISGHRSVSWYQQTPGQGLQFLFEYFSETQRNKGNFPGRFSGRQFSNSRSEMNVSTLELGDSALYLCASSLGWGLQTEQFFGPGTRLTVL.

The chain uses TRBV4-3 and TRBJ1-2; 8 nucleotides agree with TRBD1. This CDR3 contains 14 residues. V shed 0 bases, J shed 6 bases, and the junction held 3 bases outside the gene matches. Germline CDR1 reads LGHNA; CDR2 reads YSLEER. The CDR3 DNA follows: TGCGCCAGCAGCCAAGACAGGGGGCATGATGGCTACACCTTC. Protein product: CASSQDRGHDGYTF.

This rearrangement joins TRBV29-1 to TRBJ1-1; the D gene is possibly TRBD1 (6 bases). The germline V gene encodes CDR1 SQVTM and CDR2 ANQGSEA. The CDR3 has 13 residues. The V end was cut by 3 bases, the J end by 1 base, with 9 bases between. The CDR3 protein is CSVDYRENTEAFF. For the CDR3, the DNA is TGCAGCGTTGATTACAGGGAGAACACTGAAGCTTTCTTT. The variable domain in full, completed from reference TRBV29-1 and TRBJ1-1, reads SAVISQKPSRDICQRGTSLTIQCQVDSQVTMMFWYRQQPGQSLTLIATANQGSEATYESGFVIDKFPISRPNLTFSTLTVSNMSPEDSSIYLCSVDYRENTEAFFGQGTRLTVV.

This chain connects TRBV5-4 to TRBJ2-1; 11 bases line up with TRBD2. The CDR3 sequence is 17 residues long. Germline CDR1 SGHNT, CDR2 YYREEE (reference sequence). Unmatched junction bases numbered 10, after V lost 1 base and J lost 7 bases. This CDR3 is CASSLYHSGRGRNEQFF. For the CDR3, the DNA is TGTGCCAGCAGCTTGTATCATAGCGGGAGGGGAAGAAATGAGCAGTTCTTC.

There are a few counts of this clone. The rearrangement uses TRBV5-1 and TRBJ2-3; 13 positions agree with TRBD2. Germline CDR1 and CDR2: SGHRS and YFSETQ. Trimming removed 1 base from V and 14 bases from J; junction bases left unmatched: 13. This CDR3 contains 16 residues. The CDR3 reads CASSLTITSGGGPMYF. The CDR3 region has the DNA TGCGCCAGCAGCTTGACAATCACTAGCGGGGGGGGACCTATGTATTTT.

The chain has TRBV19 and TRBJ2-5, with 14 bases matching TRBD2. After removal of 5 bases from V and 7 bases from J, the junction contained 15 bases not matched to a gene. The germline V gene has CDR1 LNHDA and CDR2 SQIVND (reference sequence). This CDR3 has 18 amino acids. The CDR3 coding sequence is TGTGCCAGTAGTGAAGGACTAGCGGGGGGCTCTCCCACGGGGACCCAGTACTTC. Translating gives CASSEGLAGGSPTGTQYF.

The CDR3 DNA follows: TGTGCCAGCAGCCCCCTAGCGCCCAACTCCTACAATGAGCAGTTCTTC. The encoded protein is CASSPLAPNSYNEQFF. The chain links TRBV7-2 to TRBJ2-1; TRBD2 might be the D (6 bases). Trimming cost V 5 bases and J 0 bases, with 14 bases left between them. Germline V gene lookup returns CDR1 SGHTA and CDR2 FQGNSA. This CDR3 spans 16 amino acids.

This clone showed up just a few times. The chain couples TRBV5-1 to TRBJ1-4; TRBD1 matches 10 bases. The junction had 2 bases not matched to a gene; V was cut back by 4 bases and J by 5 bases. The CDR3 spans 14 residues. CDR1 is SGHRS and CDR2 is YFSETQ in the germline V gene. The CDR3 reads CASSRGQGNEKLFF. CDR3 DNA sequence: TGCGCCAGCAGCCGGGGACAGGGGAATGAAAAACTGTTTTTT. The full variable domain, its missing parts supplied by reference TRBV5-1 and TRBJ1-4, is KAGVTQTPRYLIKTRGQQVTLSCSPISGHRSVSWYQQTPGQGLQFLFEYFSETQRNKGNFPGRFSGRQFSNSRSEMNVSTLELGDSALYLCASSRGQGNEKLFFGSGTQLSVL.

V and J are TRBV9 and TRBJ1-3; a possible D gene is TRBD1 (6 bases). This CDR3 has 16 residues. The ends were cut back, 0 bases at V and 0 bases at J, with 10 bases in the middle. The germline V gene has CDR1 SGDLS and CDR2 YYNGEE. CDR3 nucleotides: TGTGCCAGCAGCGTAGGGGGGCATGGCTCTGGAAACACCATATATTTT. Protein: CASSVGGHGSGNTIYF.

This rearrangement joins TRBV4-1 to TRBJ2-1; 10 nucleotides line up with TRBD1. There are 17 residues in the CDR3. Germline V gene sequence: CDR1 MGHRA, CDR2 YSYEKL. V lost 1 base, J lost 8 bases, and 11 bases stayed unmatched. The CDR3 sequence is CASSQGRGTGVGDEQFF. Written as DNA, the CDR3 is TGCGCCAGCAGCCAAGGGAGGGGGACAGGGGTTGGGGATGAGCAGTTCTTC.

V is TRBV7-9 and J is TRBJ1-1; no definite D call. The V and J ends lost 0 bases and 8 bases respectively, with 4 bases between them. The V gene's germline CDR1 is SEHNR and CDR2 FQNEAQ (reference sequence). This CDR3 spans 11 amino acids. The CDR3 is CASSLATEAFF. In nucleotides, the CDR3 is TGTGCCAGCAGCTTAGCCACAGAAGCTTTCTTT.

The sample holds a few counts of this clone. This chain uses TRBV5-1 with TRBJ1-2; no definite D call. With 4 bases removed from V and 8 bases from J, the gap between germline ends came to 12 bases. Germline V gives CDR1 SGHRS, CDR2 YFSETQ. The CDR3 runs to 12 residues. CDR3 bases: TGCGCCAGCAGCCAAGTCGGTGAAGGCTACACCTTC. Translating it yields CASSQVGEGYTF.

The CDR3 nucleotides read TGTGCCAGCTCAGGACAGGGGGAGACCCAGTACTTC. Translated: CASSGQGETQYF. The rearrangement links TRBV18 to TRBJ2-5; 9 bases agree with TRBD1. CDR3 size: 12 residues. CDR1 is KGHSH and CDR2 is LQKENI in the germline V gene. V shed 5 bases, J shed 5 bases, and the junction held 0 bases outside the gene matches.

This chain joins TRBV28 and TRBJ2-1, with 14 nucleotides matching TRBD2. V lost 7 bases, J lost 7 bases, and 6 bases stayed unmatched. This CDR3 has 15 amino acids. Germline CDR1 MDHEN, CDR2 SYDVKM. The CDR3 sequence is CASTRLAGGLNEQFF. In DNA form, the CDR3 reads TGTGCCAGCACCAGACTAGCGGGAGGGCTGAATGAGCAGTTCTTC. Full variable domain (rest looked up from reference TRBV28 and TRBJ2-1): DVKVTQSSRYLVKRTGEKVFLECVQDMDHENMFWYRQDPGLGLRLIYFSYDVKMKEKGDIPEGYSVSREKKERFSLILESASTNQTSMYLCASTRLAGGLNEQFFGPGTRLTVL.

This chain joins TRBV10-3 and TRBJ2-7; 8 bases are shared with TRBD1. Per the germline V gene, CDR1 is ENHRY and CDR2 is SYGVKD. V was clipped by 10 bases and J by 0 bases; unmatched bases: 8. This CDR3 spans 14 amino acids. The DNA for the CDR3 is TGTGCCACCGACGGGACAGGTACCTCCTACGAGCAGTACTTC. Amino acids: CATDGTGTSYEQYF.

This chain connects TRBV9 to TRBJ2-3, with D unclear. The CDR3 is 16 residues long. The germline gives CDR1 SGDLS, CDR2 YYNGEE. V dropped 4 bases and J dropped 1 base, with 16 bases sitting between them. CDR3 sequence: CASSPQAGLRTDTQYF. The CDR3 DNA is TGTGCCAGCAGCCCCCAGGCAGGTCTACGCACAGATACGCAGTATTTT.

The sample holds a few counts of this clone. The V gene is TRBV10-3, the J gene TRBJ1-3, with TRBD1 as a possible D gene (5 bases). V lost 3 bases, J lost 2 bases, and 11 bases lay in between. The CDR3 consists of 15 residues. Germline-derived CDR1 and CDR2 are ENHRY and SYGVKD. CDR3 sequence reads: CAISDPRGPGNTIYF. CDR3 coding DNA: TGTGCCATCAGTGATCCAAGGGGTCCTGGAAACACCATATATTTT.

The chain uses TRBV5-1 and TRBJ1-2; D remains ambiguous. Germline V gene data show CDR1 as SGHRS and CDR2 as YFSETQ. The CDR3 contains 16 residues. Trimming removed 0 bases from V and 0 bases from J, with 12 bases in between. For the CDR3, the DNA is TGCGCCAGCAGCTTGGACCCAACAGAGTCTAACTATGGCTACACCTTC. It encodes CASSLDPTESNYGYTF.

This chain links TRBV6-6 with TRBJ2-1; 8 bases agree with TRBD2. The CDR3 contains 16 residues. CDR1 is MNHNY, CDR2 SVGAGI, per germline (reference sequence). Trimming removed 0 bases from V and 7 bases from J; junction bases left unmatched: 8. This CDR3 reads CASSYSFTSGRNEQFF. The CDR3 bases are TGTGCCAGCAGTTACTCGTTTACTAGCGGCAGAAATGAGCAGTTCTTC.

This sequence joins TRBV10-3 and TRBJ1-2; D not resolved. Trimming removed 2 bases at V and 2 bases at J, with 9 bases between. The CDR3 loop spans 14 amino acids. CDR1 is ENHRY, CDR2 SYGVKD, per germline. The CDR3 nucleotides read TGTGCCATCAGTGAGCTCCCGGGGAACTATGGCTACACCTTC. This translates into CAISELPGNYGYTF.

This chain links TRBV5-4 with TRBJ2-3; 7 bases map to TRBD2. After removal of 1 base from V and 3 bases from J, the junction contained 5 bases not matched to a gene. This CDR3 contains 15 residues. The germline V gene encodes CDR1 SGHNT and CDR2 YYREEE (reference sequence). The CDR3 spells CASSLKVSGTDTQYF. CDR3 sequence (DNA): TGTGCCAGCAGCTTGAAGGTTAGCGGGACAGATACGCAGTATTTT.

This rearrangement joins TRBV2 to TRBJ1-5, with unresolved D. The CDR3 has 13 residues. V was shortened by 5 bases and J by 0 bases, with 5 bases between the two germline ends. Germline CDR1 is SNHLY and CDR2 is FYNNEI. CDR3 DNA sequence: TGTGCCAGCAGTCGTTATAGCAATCAGCCCCAGCATTTT. Protein: CASSRYSNQPQHF.

This clone has just a few counts. This chain connects TRBV28 to TRBJ2-2; 10 bases match TRBD1. CDR1 MDHEN and CDR2 SYDVKM come from the germline V gene. Trimming cost V 5 bases and J 6 bases; bases outside gene matches: 6. The CDR3 sequence is 15 residues long. This CDR3 reads CASSPRQGAAGELFF. In DNA, the CDR3 is TGTGCCAGCAGTCCCAGACAGGGGGCCGCCGGGGAGCTGTTTTTT.

The genes are TRBV6-5 and TRBJ2-3; 10 bases agree with TRBD1. V shed 6 bases and J 7 bases; nucleotides not matched to a gene: 10. Germline CDR1 and CDR2: MNHEY and SVGAGI. This CDR3 comprises 15 residues. The CDR3 coding sequence is TGTGCCAGCAGCTCCTGGAGGGACAGGGGTTATACGCAGTATTTT. Amino acids: CASSSWRDRGYTQYF.

This chain uses TRBV27 with TRBJ1-1; D perhaps matches TRBD1 (5 bases). V gave up 6 bases and J gave up 0 bases, with 14 bases separating them. The CDR3 has 15 amino acids. Germline CDR1 reads MNHEY; CDR2 reads SMNVEV (reference sequence). This CDR3 reads CASRRDVGMNTEAFF. As DNA, the CDR3 is TGTGCCAGCAGGCGGGACGTAGGGATGAACACTGAAGCTTTCTTT.